This T cell receptor (beta chain) was sequenced in a study of identical twins. CDR3 size: 16 residues. Germline V lookup: CDR1 LGHNT, CDR2 FRNRAP. V lost 6 bases to trimming and J lost 5 bases; unmatched junction nucleotides: 13. This clonotype was observed a few times. The antigen is not known. Overall study results and limits: Memory repertoires showed no such pattern, whereas abundant cord blood beta clonotypes carried fewer insertions. In beta out-of-frame sequences, the excess sharing between twins was weaker.

Carrying unique molecular identifiers, the cDNA also gained a universal primer site through template switching. TCRdb used MiXCR to reprocess the 5' RACE reads, holding one entry per CDR3 protein. This sample has about 530,000 distinct CDR3 sequences; around 15% occur once, and the top ten carry 0.44%. These sequences were also reported in another study, on yellow fever vaccine responses in identical twins.

This receptor was obtained from a young woman in good health. The source material was CD4+ T cells sorted from blood. The chain is built from TRBV12-5 and TRBJ2-1; 7 bases match TRBD2. This chain's CDR3 is CASGMGASGANNEQFF. CDR3 nucleotides: TGTGCTAGTGGGATGGGAGCTAGCGGAGCGAACAATGAGCAGTTCTTC. The full variable domain, rest sourced from reference TRBV12-5 and TRBJ2-1, is DARVTQTPRHKVTEMGQEVTMRCQPILGHNTVFWYRQTMMQGLELLAYFRNRAPLDDSGMPKDRFSAEMPDATLATLKIQPSEPRDSAVYFCASGMGASGANNEQFFGPGTRLTVL.